Shown below are 4 T cell receptor beta chains from a single sample sequenced in a study of shared clonotypes between healthy human individuals. Some clones are missing from TCRdb's copy, which holds only in-frame ones; the method was immunoSEQ multiplex PCR. Counted here are some 1.1 million clones, approximately 75% occurring once; the ten biggest clones make up 0.7% to 0.95%. The sequencing sample was made of memory CD4+ T cells from PBMCs. Documented subset: CD45RA-negative fraction. The receptor source for this set is a young man in good health. Some clones in this sample may be carry-over from other donors' samples.

This chain uses TRBV18 with TRBJ2-7; TRBD2 aligns across 10 bases. CDR3 length equals 17 residues. Trimming removed 3 bases from V and 5 bases from J; junction bases left unmatched: 13. CDR1 is KGHSH, CDR2 LQKENI, per germline. The CDR3 here is CASSPNWPSGSSHEQYF. CDR3 in DNA: TGTGCCAGCTCACCTAATTGGCCTAGCGGGAGTAGCCACGAGCAGTACTTC.

The V and J genes are TRBV11-2 and TRBJ2-5; D unresolved. V was pared by 3 bases and J by 1 base, with 6 bases between. Germline V CDR1 and CDR2: SGHAT, FQNNGV. The CDR3 totals 13 residues. As DNA, the CDR3 is TGTGCCAGCAGCTTTAACCCCCAAGAGACCCAGTACTTC. Translated, it gives CASSFNPQETQYF.

This chain uses TRBV19 with TRBJ2-1; no definite D call. Germline V gene data show CDR1 as LNHDA and CDR2 as SQIVND (reference sequence). The ends were cut back, 8 bases at V and 2 bases at J, with 13 bases in the middle. This CDR3 has 14 amino acids. This CDR3 is CASRSLETYNEQFF. The CDR3 nucleotides read TGTGCCAGTCGGTCGTTGGAAACCTACAATGAGCAGTTCTTC.

The chain couples TRBV6-6 to TRBJ1-1, with 8 bases lining up with TRBD1. After removal of 6 bases from V and 4 bases from J, the junction contained 10 bases not matched to a gene. The CDR3 consists of 15 residues. Looked up from germline, CDR1 is MNHNY and CDR2 is SVGAGI (reference sequence). The CDR3 sequence: CASRIQGVGSTEAFF. The CDR3 coding sequence is TGTGCCAGCAGGATACAGGGGGTTGGTAGCACTGAAGCTTTCTTT.